This T cell receptor beta chain came from a study of T cells in Graves' hyperthyroidism and ophthalmopathy. Study details: Peripheral blood collection took place at initial diagnosis, before any treatment.

V lost 1 base and J lost 6, with 7 bases in between. This CDR3 comprises 13 residues. Germline assignment: CDR1 SEHNR and CDR2 FQNEAQ (reference sequence). Amplified regions were TCR beta CDR3 sequences from RNA transcripts. HTBI primers were the set used in a first-round RT-PCR of the TCR CDR3. A single record per CDR3 protein comes from TCRdb applying MiXCR to the multiplex PCR reads. The repertoire holds approximately 400,000 distinct CDR3 sequences, with approximately 14% as singletons. This chain connects TRBV7-9 to TRBJ2-1; D possibly corresponds to TRBD1 (5 bases). The sample comprised blood. This TCR was recovered from a woman between 18 and 30 years old with Graves' hyperthyroidism. This CDR3 reads CASSLVRVNEQFF. CDR3 nucleotide sequence: TGTGCCAGCAGCTTAGTCAGGGTCAATGAGCAGTTCTTC.